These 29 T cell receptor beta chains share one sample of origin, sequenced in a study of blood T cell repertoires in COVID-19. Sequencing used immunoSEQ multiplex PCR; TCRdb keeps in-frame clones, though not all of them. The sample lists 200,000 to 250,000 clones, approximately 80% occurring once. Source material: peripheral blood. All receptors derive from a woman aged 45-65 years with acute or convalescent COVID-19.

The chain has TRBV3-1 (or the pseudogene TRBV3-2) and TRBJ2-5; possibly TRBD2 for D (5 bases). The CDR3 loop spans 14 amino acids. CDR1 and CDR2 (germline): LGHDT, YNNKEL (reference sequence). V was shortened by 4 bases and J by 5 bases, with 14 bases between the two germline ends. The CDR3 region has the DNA TGTGCCAGCAGCCGGAGGACGGGCCTGGAGACCCAGTACTTC. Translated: CASSRRTGLETQYF.

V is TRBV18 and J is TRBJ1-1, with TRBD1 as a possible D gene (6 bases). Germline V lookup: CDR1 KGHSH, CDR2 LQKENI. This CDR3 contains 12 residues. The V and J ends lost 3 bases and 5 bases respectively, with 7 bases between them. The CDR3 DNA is TGTGCCAGCTCACCCGGGACAACTGAAGCTTTCTTT. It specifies CASSPGTTEAFF.

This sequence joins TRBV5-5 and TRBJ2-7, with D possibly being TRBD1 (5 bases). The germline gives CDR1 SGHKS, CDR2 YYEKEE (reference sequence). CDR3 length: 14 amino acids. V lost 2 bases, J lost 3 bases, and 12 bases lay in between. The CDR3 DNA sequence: TGTGCCAGCAGCTTCAAGGGGTTGGGCTACGAGCAGTACTTC. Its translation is CASSFKGLGYEQYF.

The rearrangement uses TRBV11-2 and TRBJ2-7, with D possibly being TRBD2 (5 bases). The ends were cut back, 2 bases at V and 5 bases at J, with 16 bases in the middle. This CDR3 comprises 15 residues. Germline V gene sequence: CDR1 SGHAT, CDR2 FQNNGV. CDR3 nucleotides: TGTGCCAGCAGCTTATCCCGGGGTAGGTTCCACGAGCAGTACTTC. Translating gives CASSLSRGRFHEQYF.

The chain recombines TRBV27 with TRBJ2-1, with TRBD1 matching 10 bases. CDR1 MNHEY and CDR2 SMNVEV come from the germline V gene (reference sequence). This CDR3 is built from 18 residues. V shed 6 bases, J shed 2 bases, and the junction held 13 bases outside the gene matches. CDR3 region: CASRDRDRGLRPYNEQFF. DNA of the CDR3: TGTGCCAGCAGAGACCGGGACAGGGGACTAAGACCCTACAATGAGCAGTTCTTC.

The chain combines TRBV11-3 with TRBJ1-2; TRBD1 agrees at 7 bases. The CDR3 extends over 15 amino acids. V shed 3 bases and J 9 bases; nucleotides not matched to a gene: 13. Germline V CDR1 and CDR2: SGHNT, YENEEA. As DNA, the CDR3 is TGTGCCAGCAGCTTGCCGGTACAGGGGTCTGGTTGCTACACCTTC. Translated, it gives CASSLPVQGSGCYTF.

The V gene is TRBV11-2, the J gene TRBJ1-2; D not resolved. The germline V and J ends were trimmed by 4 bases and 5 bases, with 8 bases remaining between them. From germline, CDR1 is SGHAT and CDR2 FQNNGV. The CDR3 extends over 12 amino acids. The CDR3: CASSWTDYGYTF. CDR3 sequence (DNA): TGTGCCAGCAGCTGGACTGATTATGGCTACACCTTC.

The CDR3 sequence: CASSESGQAYGYTF. In nucleotides, the CDR3 is TGTGCCAGCAGTGAGAGCGGACAGGCGTATGGCTACACCTTC. This chain uses TRBV6-1 with TRBJ1-2, with 7 bases matching TRBD1. The V gene's germline CDR1 is MNHNS and CDR2 SASEGT. This CDR3 comprises 14 residues. Trimming took 3 bases from V and 5 from J; bases not matched to a gene: 6.

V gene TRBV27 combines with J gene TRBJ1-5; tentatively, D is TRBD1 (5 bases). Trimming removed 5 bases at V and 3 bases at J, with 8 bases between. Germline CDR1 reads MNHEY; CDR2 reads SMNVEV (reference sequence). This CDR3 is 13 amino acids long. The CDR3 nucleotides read TGTGCCAGCAGTCAGACAGTCAATCAGCCCCAGCATTTT. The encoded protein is CASSQTVNQPQHF.

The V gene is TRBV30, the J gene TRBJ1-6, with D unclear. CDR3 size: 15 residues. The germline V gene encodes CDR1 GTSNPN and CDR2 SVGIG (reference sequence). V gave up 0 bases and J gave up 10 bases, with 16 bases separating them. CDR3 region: CAWSVRRVQDSPLHF. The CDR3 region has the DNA TGTGCCTGGAGTGTTAGGAGGGTCCAAGACTCACCCCTCCACTTT.

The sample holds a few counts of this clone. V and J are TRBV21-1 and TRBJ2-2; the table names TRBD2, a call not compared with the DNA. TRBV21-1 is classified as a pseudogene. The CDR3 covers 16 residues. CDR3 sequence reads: CASTQTSGTNTGELFF. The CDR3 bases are TGTGCCAGCACCCAAACGAGCGGGACGAACACCGGGGAGCTGTTTTTT.

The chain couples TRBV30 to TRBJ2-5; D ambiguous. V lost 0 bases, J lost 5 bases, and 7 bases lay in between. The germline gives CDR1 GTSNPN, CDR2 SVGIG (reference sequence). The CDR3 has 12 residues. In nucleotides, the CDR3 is TGTGCCTGGAGTGTGAGGAGTGAGACCCAGTACTTC. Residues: CAWSVRSETQYF.

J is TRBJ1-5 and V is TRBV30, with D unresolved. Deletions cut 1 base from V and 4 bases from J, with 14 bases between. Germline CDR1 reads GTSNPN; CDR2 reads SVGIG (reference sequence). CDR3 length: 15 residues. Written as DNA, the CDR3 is TGTGCCTGGAGTGACAGCAGGCCCTTTAATCAGCCCCAGCATTTT. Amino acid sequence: CAWSDSRPFNQPQHF. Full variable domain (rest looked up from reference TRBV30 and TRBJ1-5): SQTIHQWPATLVQPVGSPLSLECTVEGTSNPNLYWYRQAAGRGLQLLFYSVGIGQISSEVPQNLSASRPQDRQFILSSKKLLLSDSGFYLCAWSDSRPFNQPQHFGDGTRLSIL.

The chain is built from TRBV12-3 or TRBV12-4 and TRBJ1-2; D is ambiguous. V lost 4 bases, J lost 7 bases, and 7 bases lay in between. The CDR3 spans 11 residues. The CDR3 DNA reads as TGTGCCAGCAGTTCCGGGTCTGGCTACACCTTC. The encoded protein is CASSSGSGYTF.

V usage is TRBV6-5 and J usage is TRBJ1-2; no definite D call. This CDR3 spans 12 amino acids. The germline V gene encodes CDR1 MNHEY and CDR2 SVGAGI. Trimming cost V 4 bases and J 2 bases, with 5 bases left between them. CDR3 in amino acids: CASSLSNYGYTF. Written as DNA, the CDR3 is TGTGCCAGCAGTTTATCCAACTATGGCTACACCTTC.

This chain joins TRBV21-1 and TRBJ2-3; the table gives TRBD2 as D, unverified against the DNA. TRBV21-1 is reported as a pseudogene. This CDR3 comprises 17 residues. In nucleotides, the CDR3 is TGTGCCAGCAGCAAACCCCGGGGCGGGAGACCCACAGATACGCAGTATTTT. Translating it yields CASSKPRGGRPTDTQYF.

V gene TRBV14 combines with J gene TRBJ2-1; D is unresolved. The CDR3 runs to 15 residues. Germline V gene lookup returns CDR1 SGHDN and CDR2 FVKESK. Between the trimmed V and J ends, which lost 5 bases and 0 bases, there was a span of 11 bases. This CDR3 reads CASSFRLRSYNEQFF. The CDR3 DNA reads TGTGCCAGCAGCTTCAGGCTTCGCTCCTACAATGAGCAGTTCTTC.

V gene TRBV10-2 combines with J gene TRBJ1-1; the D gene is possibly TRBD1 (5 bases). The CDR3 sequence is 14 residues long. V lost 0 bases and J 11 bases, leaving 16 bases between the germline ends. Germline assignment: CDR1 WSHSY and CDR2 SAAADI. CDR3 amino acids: CASSESVFRVGAFF. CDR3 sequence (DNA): TGCGCCAGCAGTGAGTCGGTTTTCAGGGTTGGGGCTTTCTTT.

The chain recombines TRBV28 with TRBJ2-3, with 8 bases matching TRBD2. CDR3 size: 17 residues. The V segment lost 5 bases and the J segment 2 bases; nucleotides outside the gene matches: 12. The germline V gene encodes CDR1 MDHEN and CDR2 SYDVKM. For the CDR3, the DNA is TGTGCCAGCAGTCCCCTGCTGGGTAGCGGGGACACAGATACGCAGTATTTT. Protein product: CASSPLLGSGDTDTQYF.

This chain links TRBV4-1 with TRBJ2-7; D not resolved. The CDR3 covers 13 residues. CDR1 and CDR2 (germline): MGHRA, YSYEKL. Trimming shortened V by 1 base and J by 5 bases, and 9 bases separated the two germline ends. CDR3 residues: CASSQVRMNEQYF. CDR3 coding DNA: TGCGCCAGCAGCCAAGTGCGGATGAACGAGCAGTACTTC.

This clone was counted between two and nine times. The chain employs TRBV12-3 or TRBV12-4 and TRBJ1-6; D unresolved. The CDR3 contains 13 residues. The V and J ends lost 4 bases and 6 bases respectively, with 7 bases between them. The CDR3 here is CASSSVVNSPLHF. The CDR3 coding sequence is TGTGCCAGCAGTTCAGTGGTTAATTCACCCCTCCACTTT.

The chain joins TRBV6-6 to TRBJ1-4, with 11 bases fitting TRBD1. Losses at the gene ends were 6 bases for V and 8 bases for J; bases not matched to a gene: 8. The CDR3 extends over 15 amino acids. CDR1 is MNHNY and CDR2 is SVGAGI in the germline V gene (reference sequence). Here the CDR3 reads CASSRRTGGNEKLFF. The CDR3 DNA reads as TGTGCCAGCAGCCGCAGGACAGGGGGCAACGAAAAACTGTTTTTT.

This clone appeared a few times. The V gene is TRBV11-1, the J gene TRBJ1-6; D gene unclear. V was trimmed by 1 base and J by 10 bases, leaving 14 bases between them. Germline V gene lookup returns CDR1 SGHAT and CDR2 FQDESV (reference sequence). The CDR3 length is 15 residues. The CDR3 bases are TGTGCCAGCAGCTTAGGAGGAGTCGCGAGGTCACCCCTCCACTTT. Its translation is CASSLGGVARSPLHF.

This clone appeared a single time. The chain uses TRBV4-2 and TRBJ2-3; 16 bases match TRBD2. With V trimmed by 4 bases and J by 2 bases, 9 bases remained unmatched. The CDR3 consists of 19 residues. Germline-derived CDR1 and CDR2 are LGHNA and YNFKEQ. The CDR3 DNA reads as TGTGCCAGCAGCCCGGGACTAGCGGGAGGGCTGTCAGTCACAGATACGCAGTATTTT. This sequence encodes CASSPGLAGGLSVTDTQYF.

This CDR3 is CAISEDKTGSNYGYTF. The CDR3 nucleotides are TGTGCCATCAGTGAGGACAAAACAGGGTCCAACTATGGCTACACCTTC. The rearrangement links TRBV10-3 to TRBJ1-2; D is perhaps TRBD1 (6 bases). The V end was cut by 2 bases, the J end by 2 bases, with 15 bases between. The CDR3 consists of 16 residues. Germline lookup yields CDR1 ENHRY and CDR2 SYGVKD.

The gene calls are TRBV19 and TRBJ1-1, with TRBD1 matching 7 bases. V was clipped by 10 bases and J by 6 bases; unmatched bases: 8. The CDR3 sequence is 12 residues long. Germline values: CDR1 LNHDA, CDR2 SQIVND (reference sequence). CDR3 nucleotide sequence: TGTGCCACGGGACAGCGGTTGTCTGAAGCTTTCTTT. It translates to CATGQRLSEAFF.

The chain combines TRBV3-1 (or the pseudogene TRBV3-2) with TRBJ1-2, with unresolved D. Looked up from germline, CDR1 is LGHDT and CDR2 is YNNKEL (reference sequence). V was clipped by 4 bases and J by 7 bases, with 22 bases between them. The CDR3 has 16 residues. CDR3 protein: CASSPDREASHSGYTF. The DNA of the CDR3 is TGTGCCAGCAGCCCCGATCGGGAGGCCTCTCACAGTGGCTACACCTTC.

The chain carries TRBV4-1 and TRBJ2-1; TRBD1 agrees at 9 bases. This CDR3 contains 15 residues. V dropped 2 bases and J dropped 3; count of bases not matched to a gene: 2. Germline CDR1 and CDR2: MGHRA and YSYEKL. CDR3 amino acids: CASSQWGQGYNEQFF. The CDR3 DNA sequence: TGCGCCAGCAGCCAATGGGGACAGGGCTACAATGAGCAGTTCTTC.

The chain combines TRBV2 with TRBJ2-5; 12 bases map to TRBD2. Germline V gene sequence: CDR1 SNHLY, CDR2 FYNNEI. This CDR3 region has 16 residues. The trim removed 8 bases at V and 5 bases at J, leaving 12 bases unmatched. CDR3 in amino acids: CASSDVTSGRWETQYF. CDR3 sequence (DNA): TGTGCCAGCTCGGATGTGACTAGCGGGAGATGGGAGACCCAGTACTTC.